The 21 T cell receptor beta chains given below trace back to one sample, sequenced in a study of tumor-infiltrating lymphocytes in primary liver carcinoma. A constant-region primer served to make TCR beta cDNA from about 500 ng total RNA. Three nested multiplex PCR rounds, a slightly modified ARM-PCR, produced the libraries for TCR beta. Forward primers for TRBV1-TRBV30 and a C-beta reverse primer served the first two PCR rounds, at around 9 cycles each. TCRdb independently ran MiXCR on the multiplex PCR reads; one entry per CDR3 protein. The data show 84,000 or so distinct CDR3 sequences, 72% seen once. Taking about 18-32 mg of unsorted bulk tissue, the authors co-extracted RNA and DNA. Source material: liver tumor tissue from sampling region 1. Subset indicated: tumor region T1, superior pole. The receptor set was obtained from a man aged 40-50 years with primary liver carcinoma and hepatitis B virus infection.

A remark on this clonotype: A much bigger clone sits one base away, suggesting this may be a read error. The chain is built from TRBV24-1 and TRBJ1-2; D not resolved. The CDR3 is made up of 13 amino acids. Trimming took 5 bases from V and 4 from J, leaving 10 bases between them. CDR1 and CDR2 (germline): KGHDR, SFDVKD. The CDR3 region is CATSGRQSYGYTF. The CDR3 coding sequence is TGTGCCACCAGTGGTAGGCAGAGCTATGGCTACACCTTC.

Comment on this clonotype: Being one base from a much bigger clone, this may be a read error. The V gene is TRBV28, the J gene TRBJ2-7; 10 bases agree with TRBD2. Trimming cost V 5 bases and J 1 base; bases outside gene matches: 11. Germline V lookup: CDR1 MDHEN, CDR2 SYDVKM. CDR3 size: 17 residues. CDR3 sequence reads: CASSPLEGSGGSYEQYF. DNA for the CDR3: TGTGCCAGCAGTCCCCTCGAGGGTAGCGGGGGGTCCTACGAGCAGTACTTC. Based on the CDR3 plus reference TRBV28 and TRBJ2-7, the full variable domain is DVKVTQSSRYLVKRTGEKVFLECVQDMDHENMFWYRQDPGLGLRLIYFSYDVKMKEKGDIPEGYSVSREKKERFSLILESASTNQTSMYLCASSPLEGSGGSYEQYFGPGTRLTVT.

The chain joins TRBV10-3 to TRBJ2-1; 9 positions match TRBD2. The CDR3 loop spans 16 amino acids. CDR1 is ENHRY and CDR2 is SYGVKD in the germline V gene. With V trimmed by 7 bases and J by 9 bases, 16 bases remained unmatched. The CDR3 DNA sequence: TGTGCCATCAATGTCGGACTTGCGGGAGGGGGAGGTGAGCAGTTCTTC. Its translation: CAINVGLAGGGGEQFF.

A remark on this clonotype: This may come from a read error, since a much larger clone is one base off. V usage is TRBV13 and J usage is TRBJ1-4; TRBD1 might be the D (6 bases). The V gene lost 5 bases and the J gene lost 7 bases, with 17 bases spanning the gap. The CDR3 consists of 15 residues. The V gene's germline CDR1 is PRHDT and CDR2 FYEKMQ (reference sequence). CDR3 sequence (DNA): TGTGCCAGCAGCGAGGGGGGCATCAGGTGTGAAAAACTGTTTTTT. Amino acids: CASSEGGIRCEKLFF. The variable domain in full, completed from reference TRBV13 and TRBJ1-4, reads AAGVIQSPRHLIKEKRETATLKCYPIPRHDTVYWYQQGPGQDPQFLISFYEKMQSDKGSIPDRFSAQQFSDYHSELNMSSLELGDSALYFCASSEGGIRCEKLFFGSGTQLSVL.

About this clonotype: A much larger clone differs from this one at a single base, so this may be a read error. The J gene is TRBJ2-1, the V gene TRBV2; D is uncertain. The ends were cut back, 3 bases at V and 4 bases at J, with 13 bases in the middle. Germline V gene data show CDR1 as SNHLY and CDR2 as FYNNEI. The CDR3 contains 15 residues. CDR3 residues: CASSERSYPYNEQFF. DNA for the CDR3: TGTGCCAGCAGTGAGAGATCATACCCTTACAATGAGCAGTTCTTC. The variable domain in full, with the rest retrieved from reference TRBV2 and TRBJ2-1, is EPEVTQTPSHQVTQMGQEVILRCVPISNHLYFYWYRQILGQKVEFLVSFYNNEISEKSEIFDDQFSVERPDGSNFTLKIRSTKLEDSAMYFCASSERSYPYNEQFFGPGTRLTVL.

In this sample, this clonotype turned up many times. V usage is TRBV12-3 or TRBV12-4 and J usage is TRBJ1-2, with a tentative D call TRBD1 (5 bases). V was trimmed by 7 bases and J by 2 bases, leaving 17 bases between them. The CDR3 runs 15 residues. The CDR3 DNA is TGTGCCAGCACTCGGAGTGGTGGGGGGAACTATGGCTACACCTTC. It yields the protein CASTRSGGGNYGYTF.

In regard to this clonotype: Compared with germline, one end of the junction differs, possibly owing to a read error. The rearrangement links TRBV4-1 to TRBJ2-7; 10 bases fit TRBD2. CDR1 and CDR2 from the germline V gene are MGHRA and YSYEKL. The CDR3 has 17 amino acids. CDR3: CASSHDMGLAYSYEQYF. As DNA, the CDR3 is TGCGCCAGCAGCCACGATATGGGACTAGCGTACTCCTACGAGCAATACTTC.

As for this clonotype: At one end, the junction sequence differs from germline, possibly due to a read error. The rearrangement uses TRBV4-1 and TRBJ1-1, with D possibly being TRBD1 (6 bases). Germline CDR1 reads MGHRA; CDR2 reads YSYEKL. The CDR3 has 16 residues. CDR3 sequence: CASSQRGGSKDTEAFF. In DNA form, the CDR3 reads TGCGCCAGTAGCCAAAGGGGGGGCAGTAAGGACACTGAAGCTTTCTTT.

As concerns this clonotype: The CDR3 carries no conserved terminal phenylalanine or tryptophan, so it likely arises from a read error. The CDR3 sequence is CASSLEGYDSDTQYY. The CDR3 DNA reads TGTGCCAGCAGCTTAGAGGGCTACGATTCAGATACACAGTATTAT. The chain couples TRBV11-1 to TRBJ2-3; D unresolved. CDR3 length equals 15 residues. Looked up from germline, CDR1 is SGHAT and CDR2 is FQDESV (reference sequence).

This chain joins TRBV11-2 and TRBJ2-5; maybe TRBD2 (5 bases). The length of the CDR3 is 12 residues. CDR1 is SGHAT, CDR2 FQNNGV, per germline. In DNA, the CDR3 is TGTGCAAGCGGCTTAGAGGAAAGGGCCCGGTACTTC. It codes for CASGLEERARYF.

By its share, this clonotype is medium-sized. This sequence joins TRBV11-2 and TRBJ2-5; possibly TRBD1 for D (6 bases). Germline-derived CDR1 and CDR2 are SGHAT and FQNNGV. The CDR3 has 17 amino acids. Between the trimmed V and J ends, which lost 0 bases and 4 bases, there was a span of 18 bases. CDR3 region: CASSLDQQGLGLETQYF. The CDR3 DNA reads as TGTGCCAGCAGCTTAGATCAACAGGGCCTGGGTCTAGAGACCCAGTACTTC.

V gene TRBV4-1 combines with J gene TRBJ2-7, with a possible D match to TRBD2 (6 bases). This CDR3 has 17 amino acids. In germline, CDR1 is MGHRA, CDR2 YSYEKL. Trimming shortened V by 0 bases and J by 2 bases, and 17 bases separated the two germline ends. For the CDR3, the DNA is TGCGCCAGCAGCCAAGAAGAAGGTGAGCGGGCCACCTACGAGCAGTACTTC. Protein product: CASSQEEGERATYEQYF.

On this clonotype: A read error is likely, as this CDR3 ends without the conserved phenylalanine or tryptophan. The V call is TRBV10-3, the J call TRBJ2-7; D might be TRBD1 (6 bases). CDR3 size: 15 residues. Germline assignment: CDR1 ENHRY and CDR2 SYGVKD. The CDR3 DNA is TGTTCCATCAGTGAGTCTGAGGGGGAAGGCCACGAGCAGTACCTC. Protein sequence: CSISESEGEGHEQYL.

The chain carries TRBV6-5 and TRBJ2-7, with D hard to call. The CDR3 consists of 14 residues. Germline values: CDR1 MNHEY, CDR2 SVGAGI. V lost 10 bases, J lost 2 bases, and 18 bases lay in between. CDR3 protein: CANTYSTWAYEQYF. In DNA, the CDR3 is TGTGCCAACACTTACTCTACTTGGGCCTACGAGCAGTACTTC.

As to this clonotype: Being one base from a much bigger clone, this may be a read error. The V and J genes are TRBV12-3 or TRBV12-4 and TRBJ2-1; tentatively, D is TRBD2 (5 bases). CDR3 size: 15 residues. The chain's CDR3 is CASRAHGESCNEQFF. In DNA, the CDR3 is TGTGCCAGCAGGGCTCACGGGGAGTCCTGCAATGAGCAGTTCTTC.

Regarding this clonotype: Just one base apart from a much larger clone, this may be a read error. This chain connects TRBV6-1 to TRBJ2-3; D could derive from TRBD1 or TRBD2 (5 bases each). Deletions cut 3 bases from V and 8 bases from J, with 21 bases between. Germline V gives CDR1 MNHNS, CDR2 SASEGT. CDR3 length equals 16 residues. Here the CDR3 reads CASSDWGWTLTGTQYF. As DNA, the CDR3 is TGTGCCAGCAGTGACTGGGGGTGGACCCTCACGGGTACGCAGTATTTT.

Details on this clonotype: Relative to the germline gene, one junction end is altered; a read error may explain this. The V gene is TRBV14, the J gene TRBJ2-2; TRBD2 might be the D (6 bases). Germline V gene lookup returns CDR1 SGHDN and CDR2 FVKESK. The CDR3 contains 14 residues. DNA for the CDR3: TGTGCCAGCAGGTCGGGAGAGAACACCGGGGAGCTGCTTTTT. It specifies CASRSGENTGELLF.

As to this clonotype: An end of the junction differs from the germline gene, which may be a read error. The genes are TRBV10-3 and TRBJ2-7; D perhaps matches TRBD2 (5 bases). Germline V gives CDR1 ENHRY, CDR2 SYGVKD. The CDR3 runs 13 residues. CDR3 nucleotides: TGTGCCATCACCTCGAGTGCTGACTACGAACAGTACTTC. This sequence encodes CAITSSADYEQYF.

This clonotype came up a few times. The chain has TRBV9 and TRBJ1-5; no definite D call. The CDR3 extends over 13 amino acids. The V gene's germline CDR1 is SGDLS and CDR2 YYNGEE. Trimming removed 0 bases at V and 7 bases at J, with 8 bases between. The chain's CDR3 is CASSVVEGQPQHF. In DNA, the CDR3 is TGTGCCAGCAGCGTAGTGGAGGGACAGCCCCAGCATTTT.

As regards this clonotype: No conserved phenylalanine or tryptophan is present at the end of the CDR3, so a read error is the likely explanation. The V and J genes are TRBV4-2 and TRBJ2-3; D ambiguous. Germline CDR1 LGHNA, CDR2 YNFKEQ. The CDR3 length is 12 residues. CDR3 in DNA: TGTGCCATTGCGATTAGCACAGATGCGCAGTATCTT. This sequence encodes CAIAISTDAQYL.

In the case of this clonotype: This is likely a read error, given that the CDR3 carries no conserved phenylalanine or tryptophan at its end. This chain joins TRBV6-1 and TRBJ2-5; no definite D call. Germline CDR1 is MNHNS and CDR2 is SASEGT. The CDR3 sequence is 12 residues long. The CDR3 here is CASGESRETQYY. The CDR3 DNA is TGTGCCAGCGGTGAGAGTCGGGAGACCCAGTACTAC.